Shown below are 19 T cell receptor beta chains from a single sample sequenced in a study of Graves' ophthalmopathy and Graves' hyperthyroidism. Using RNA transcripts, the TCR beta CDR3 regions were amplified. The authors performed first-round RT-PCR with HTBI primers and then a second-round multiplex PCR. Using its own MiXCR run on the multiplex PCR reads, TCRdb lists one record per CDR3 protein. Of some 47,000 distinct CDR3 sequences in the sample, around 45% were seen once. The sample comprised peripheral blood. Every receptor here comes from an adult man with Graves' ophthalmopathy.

CDR3 nucleotides: TGTGCCAGCAGCCGCCTTAGGGCGGGGGAATTCACAGATACGCAGTATTTT. This gives the protein CASSRLRAGEFTDTQYF. The gene calls are TRBV12-3 or TRBV12-4 and TRBJ2-3, with 7 positions matching TRBD2. This CDR3 contains 17 residues. Trimming at V came to 6 bases and at J to 2 bases, leaving 14 bases not matched to a gene.

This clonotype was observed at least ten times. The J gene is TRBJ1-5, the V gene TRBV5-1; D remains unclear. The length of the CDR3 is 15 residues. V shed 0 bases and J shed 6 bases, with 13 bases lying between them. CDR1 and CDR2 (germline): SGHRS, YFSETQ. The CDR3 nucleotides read TGCGCCAGCAGCTTGGCCGGCACAGAGGGTCAGCCCCAGCATTTT. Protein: CASSLAGTEGQPQHF. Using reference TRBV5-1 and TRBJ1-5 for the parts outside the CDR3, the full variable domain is KAGVTQTPRYLIKTRGQQVTLSCSPISGHRSVSWYQQTPGQGLQFLFEYFSETQRNKGNFPGRFSGRQFSNSRSEMNVSTLELGDSALYLCASSLAGTEGQPQHFGDGTRLSIL.

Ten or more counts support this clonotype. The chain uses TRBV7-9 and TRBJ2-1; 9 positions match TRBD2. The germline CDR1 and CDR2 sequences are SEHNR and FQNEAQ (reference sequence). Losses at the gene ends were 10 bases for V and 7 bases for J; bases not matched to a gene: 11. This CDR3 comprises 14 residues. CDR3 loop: CATQGRTSENEQFF. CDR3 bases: TGTGCCACCCAAGGACGGACTAGCGAAAATGAGCAGTTCTTC.

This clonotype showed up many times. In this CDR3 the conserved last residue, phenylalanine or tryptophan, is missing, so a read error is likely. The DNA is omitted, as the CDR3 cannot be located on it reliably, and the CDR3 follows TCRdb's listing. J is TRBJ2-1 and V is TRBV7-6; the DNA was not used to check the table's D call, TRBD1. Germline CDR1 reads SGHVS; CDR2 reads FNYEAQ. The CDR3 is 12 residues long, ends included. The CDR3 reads CASSYPGQGSNI.

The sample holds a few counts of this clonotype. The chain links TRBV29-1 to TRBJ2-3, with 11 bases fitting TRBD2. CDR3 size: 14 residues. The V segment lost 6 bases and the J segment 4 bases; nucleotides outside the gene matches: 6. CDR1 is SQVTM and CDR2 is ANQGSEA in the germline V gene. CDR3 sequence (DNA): TGCAGCGTAGGACTAGCGGGTAGACCAGATACGCAGTATTTT. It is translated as CSVGLAGRPDTQYF.

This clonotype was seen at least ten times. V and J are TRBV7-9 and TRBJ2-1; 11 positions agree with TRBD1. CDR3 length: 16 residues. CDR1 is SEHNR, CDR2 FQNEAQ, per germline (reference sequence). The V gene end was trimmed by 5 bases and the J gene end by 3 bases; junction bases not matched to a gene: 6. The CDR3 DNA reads TGTGCCAGCAGCGTGTCCGGGACAGGGGGCTACAATGAGCAGTTCTTC. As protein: CASSVSGTGGYNEQFF. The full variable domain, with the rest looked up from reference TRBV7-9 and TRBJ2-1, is DTGVSQNPRHKITKRGQNVTFRCDPISEHNRLYWYRQTLGQGPEFLTYFQNEAQLEKSRLLSDRFSAERPKGSFSTLEIQRTEQGDSAMYLCASSVSGTGGYNEQFFGPGTRLTVL.

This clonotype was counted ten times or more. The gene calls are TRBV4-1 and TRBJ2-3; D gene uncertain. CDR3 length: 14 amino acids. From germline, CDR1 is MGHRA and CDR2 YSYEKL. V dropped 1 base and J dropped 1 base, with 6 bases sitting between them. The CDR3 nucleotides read TGCGCCAGCAGCCAAGGGGCTGGCACAGATACGCAGTATTTT. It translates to CASSQGAGTDTQYF.

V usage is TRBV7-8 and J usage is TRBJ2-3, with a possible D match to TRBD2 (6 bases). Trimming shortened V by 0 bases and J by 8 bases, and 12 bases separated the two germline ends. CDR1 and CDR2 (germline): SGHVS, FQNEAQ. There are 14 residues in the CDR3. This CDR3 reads CASSLAGAGGTQYF. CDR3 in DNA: TGTGCCAGCAGCTTAGCTGGGGCCGGGGGTACGCAGTATTTT. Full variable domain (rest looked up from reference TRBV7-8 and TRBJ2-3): GAGVSQSPRYKVAKRGQDVALRCDPISGHVSLFWYQQALGQGPEFLTYFQNEAQLDKSGLPSDRFFAERPEGSVSTLKIQRTQQEDSAVYLCASSLAGAGGTQYFGPGTRLTVL.

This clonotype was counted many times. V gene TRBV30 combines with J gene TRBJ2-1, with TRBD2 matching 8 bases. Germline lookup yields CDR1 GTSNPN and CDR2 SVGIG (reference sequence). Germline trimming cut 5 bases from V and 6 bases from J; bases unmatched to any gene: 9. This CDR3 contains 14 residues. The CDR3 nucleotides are TGTGCCTGGGCCTCTCCGGGACTAGTCAATGAGCAGTTCTTC. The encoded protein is CAWASPGLVNEQFF.

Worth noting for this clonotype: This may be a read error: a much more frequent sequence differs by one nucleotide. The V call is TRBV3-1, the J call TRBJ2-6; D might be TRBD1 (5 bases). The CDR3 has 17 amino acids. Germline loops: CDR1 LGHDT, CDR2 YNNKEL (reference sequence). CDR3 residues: CASGHGDQGAGANVLTF. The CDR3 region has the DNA TGTGCCAGCGGCCACGGAGATCAGGGCGCCGGGGCCAACGTCCTGACTTTC.

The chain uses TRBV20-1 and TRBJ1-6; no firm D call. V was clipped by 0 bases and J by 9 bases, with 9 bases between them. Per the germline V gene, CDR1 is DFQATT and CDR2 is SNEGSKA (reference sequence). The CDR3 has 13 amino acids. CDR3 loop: CSAREAGSSPLHF. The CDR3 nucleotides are TGCAGTGCTAGAGAAGCGGGGAGTTCACCCCTCCACTTT.

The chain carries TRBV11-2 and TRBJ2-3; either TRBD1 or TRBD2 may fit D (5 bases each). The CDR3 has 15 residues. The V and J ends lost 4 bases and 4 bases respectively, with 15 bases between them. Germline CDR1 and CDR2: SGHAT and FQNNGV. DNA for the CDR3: TGTGCCAGCAGCTCCCTTCGAGGGACCGCAGATACGCAGTATTTT. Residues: CASSSLRGTADTQYF.

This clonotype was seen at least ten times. CDR3 nucleotides: TGTGCCAGCAGCCATCGTGGGACTAGAGAGACCCAGTACTTC. Translating it yields CASSHRGTRETQYF. This chain links TRBV3-1 with TRBJ2-5, with 8 bases aligning to TRBD2. Per germline, CDR1 LGHDT and CDR2 YNNKEL (reference sequence). This CDR3 comprises 14 residues. V lost 3 bases and J lost 4; bases outside the gene matches: 4.

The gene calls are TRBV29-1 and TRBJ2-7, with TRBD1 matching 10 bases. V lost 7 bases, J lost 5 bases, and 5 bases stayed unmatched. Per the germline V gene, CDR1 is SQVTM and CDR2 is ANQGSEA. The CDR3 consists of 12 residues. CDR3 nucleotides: TGCAGCGGATTAGGACAGGGGGACGAGCAGTACTTC. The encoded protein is CSGLGQGDEQYF.

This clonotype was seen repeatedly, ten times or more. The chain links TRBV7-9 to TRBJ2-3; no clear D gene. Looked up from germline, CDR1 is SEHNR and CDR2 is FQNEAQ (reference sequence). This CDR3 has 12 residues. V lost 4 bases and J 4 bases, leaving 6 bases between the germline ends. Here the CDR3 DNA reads TGTGCCAGCAGCTCTACAGCAGATACGCAGTATTTT. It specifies CASSSTADTQYF.

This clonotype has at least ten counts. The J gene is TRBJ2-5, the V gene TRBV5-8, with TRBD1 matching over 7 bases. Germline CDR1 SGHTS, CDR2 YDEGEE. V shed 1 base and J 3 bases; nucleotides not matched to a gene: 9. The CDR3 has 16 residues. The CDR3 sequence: CASSLIPGTAEETQYF. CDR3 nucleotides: TGTGCCAGCAGCTTGATTCCCGGGACAGCTGAAGAGACCCAGTACTTC.

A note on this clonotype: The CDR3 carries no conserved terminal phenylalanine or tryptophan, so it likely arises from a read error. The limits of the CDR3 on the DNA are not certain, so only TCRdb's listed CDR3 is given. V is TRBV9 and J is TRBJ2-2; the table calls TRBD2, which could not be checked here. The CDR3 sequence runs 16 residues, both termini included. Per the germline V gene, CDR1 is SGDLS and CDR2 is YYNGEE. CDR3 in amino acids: CASSVALAGAHRGAVV.

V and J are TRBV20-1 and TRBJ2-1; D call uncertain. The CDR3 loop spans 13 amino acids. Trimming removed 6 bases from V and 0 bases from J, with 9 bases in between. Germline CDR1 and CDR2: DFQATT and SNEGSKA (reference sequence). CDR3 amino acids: CSAETSSYNEQFF. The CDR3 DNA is TGCAGTGCCGAGACGAGCTCCTACAATGAGCAGTTCTTC.

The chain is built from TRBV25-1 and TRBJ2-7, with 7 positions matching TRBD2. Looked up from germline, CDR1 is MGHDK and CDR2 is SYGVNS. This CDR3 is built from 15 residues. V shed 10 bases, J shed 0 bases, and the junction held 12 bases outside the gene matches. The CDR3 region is CATLSGTDSSYEQYF. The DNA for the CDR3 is TGTGCCACGCTGAGCGGGACCGACAGCTCCTACGAGCAGTACTTC.